The sequence of this T cell receptor beta chain was determined in a study of blood T cell repertoires in COVID-19. Study-level background: Specimens from acute and convalescent COVID-19 originated in the United States, Italy and Spain. PBMCs, B-cell-depleted T cells, or T cells provided the cDNA or gDNA that made up the material.

The assay was immunoSEQ multiplex PCR, and TCRdb's table has in-frame clones only and misses some. Of 40,000 to 65,000 clones in the sample, over 70% are singletons; the top ten hold approximately 15%. The length of the CDR3 is 14 residues. Between the trimmed V and J ends, which lost 6 bases and 7 bases, there was a span of 17 bases. The germline V gene has CDR1 SGHRS and CDR2 YFSETQ. The V call is TRBV5-1, the J call TRBJ2-1; TRBD1 is a possible D gene (6 bases). The sample consisted of peripheral blood. This clonotype was sampled from a human donor with active or convalescent COVID-19. The donor label of this sample is uncertain. In DNA, the CDR3 is TGCGCCAGCACGTTGGGGGCCCCTGGGAATGAGCAGTTCTTC. It translates to CASTLGAPGNEQFF.